The entry that follows covers one T cell receptor (beta chain) sequence. The target antigen is unknown. These data come from a study of breast tumors, draining lymph nodes, adjacent tissues. Whole-study findings and limits: Data fit most tumor T cells coming from lymph node, expanding in tumor. Compared with basal-like, luminal-like tumors shared significantly more repertoire with nontumor tissue. That most tumor T cells come from lymph nodes remained unproven.

Germline V lookup: CDR1 MDHEN, CDR2 SYDVKM. CDR3 length equals 12 residues. Trimming cost V 6 bases and J 3 bases, with 8 bases left between them. Samples came from axillary lymph nodes draining the breast cancer. From the multiplex PCR reads, TCRdb called clonotypes with MiXCR, one entry per CDR3 protein. The table lists approximately 100,000 distinct CDR3 sequences, 21% of them singletons, with 1% to 1.5% in the top ten. The chain has TRBV28 and TRBJ1-2; D gene uncertain. Sequencing was performed on axillary lymph node tissue. The receptor was derived from a female donor with breast cancer. Some clones in this sample may be carry-over from other donors' samples. CDR3 amino acids: CASRQLHYGYTF. The CDR3 DNA reads as TGTGCCAGCAGACAGCTTCACTATGGCTACACCTTC.